These 23 T cell receptor beta chains originate from one sample sequenced in a study of radiotherapy plus CTLA-4 blockade in lung cancer. The data were produced by immunoSEQ multiplex PCR, yet TCRdb's version contains in-frame clones alone and is incomplete. The sample records about 18,000 clones, 86% being singletons. Here the sequenced sample was peripheral blood, taken from a patient treated with radiotherapy plus ipilimumab. The receptors stem from a human donor with non-small cell lung cancer whose response to radiotherapy plus ipilimumab could not be evaluated.

The CDR3 protein is CAYLGGTGELFF. Written as DNA, the CDR3 is TGTGCCTACCTGGGGGGCACCGGGGAGCTGTTTTTT. This sequence joins TRBV7-3 and TRBJ2-2, with D maybe TRBD2 (6 bases). The CDR3 consists of 12 residues. Per the germline V gene, CDR1 is SGHTA and CDR2 is FQGTGA. V lost 11 bases to trimming and J lost 4 bases, with 11 bases between them.

The V call is TRBV9, the J call TRBJ2-3; 7 nucleotides line up with TRBD2. This CDR3 comprises 12 residues. Germline values: CDR1 SGDLS, CDR2 YYNGEE. The V and J ends lost 4 bases and 8 bases, in that order; junction bases with no gene match: 4. CDR3 coding DNA: TGTGCCAGCAGCCCGGGGGGTTCTACGCAGTATTTT. Translation: CASSPGGSTQYF.

This clone showed up just a few times. This rearrangement joins TRBV2 to TRBJ1-2; TRBD1 is a possible D gene (5 bases). Trimming cost V 7 bases and J 6 bases, with 15 bases left between them. In germline, CDR1 is SNHLY, CDR2 FYNNEI. The CDR3 runs 13 residues. The CDR3, as DNA: TGTGCCAGCAAGCGGGGCGCTGGGAATGGCTACACCTTC. Translation gives CASKRGAGNGYTF.

The V call is TRBV5-1, the J call TRBJ2-1; D possibly corresponds to TRBD1 (6 bases). The CDR3 loop spans 13 amino acids. V lost 0 bases and J 5 bases, leaving 6 bases between the germline ends. Per germline, CDR1 SGHRS and CDR2 YFSETQ. This chain's CDR3 is CASSLGDNNEQFF. CDR3 sequence (DNA): TGCGCCAGCAGCTTGGGGGACAACAATGAGCAGTTCTTC.

V usage is TRBV28 and J usage is TRBJ1-5; 7 bases line up with TRBD1. V gave up 6 bases and J gave up 6 bases; unmatched junction bases: 11. CDR1 is MDHEN, CDR2 SYDVKM, per germline. The CDR3 extends over 15 amino acids. CDR3 nucleotide sequence: TGTGCCAGCAGCACCACAGGGGACCCGGGTCAGCCCCAGCATTTT. Its protein is CASSTTGDPGQPQHF. The variable domain in full, with the rest retrieved from reference TRBV28 and TRBJ1-5, is DVKVTQSSRYLVKRTGEKVFLECVQDMDHENMFWYRQDPGLGLRLIYFSYDVKMKEKGDIPEGYSVSREKKERFSLILESASTNQTSMYLCASSTTGDPGQPQHFGDGTRLSIL.

The chain couples TRBV5-3 to TRBJ2-1; tentative D call: TRBD2 (5 bases). TRBV5-3 is an ORF, and what it does is uncertain. The V gene lost 4 bases and the J gene lost 5 bases, with 13 bases spanning the gap. This CDR3 has 14 residues. The DNA for the CDR3 is TGTGCCAGAAGCGCCGGCCTCGGGGACAATGAGCAGTTCTTC. Translating it yields CARSAGLGDNEQFF.

J is TRBJ1-2 and V is TRBV5-4; 7 bases are a match to TRBD1. Germline values: CDR1 SGHNT, CDR2 YYREEE (reference sequence). The trim removed 4 bases at V and 3 bases at J, leaving 6 bases unmatched. The CDR3 spans 14 residues. The CDR3 sequence is CASSPGQEHYGYTF. The CDR3 region has the DNA TGTGCCAGCAGCCCCGGACAGGAGCACTATGGCTACACCTTC.

The chain couples TRBV4-3 to TRBJ2-2; perhaps TRBD2 as D (5 bases). This CDR3 is built from 15 residues. Germline values: CDR1 LGHNA, CDR2 YSLEER. The germline V and J ends were trimmed by 0 bases and 5 bases, with 10 bases remaining between them. The CDR3 sequence is CASSQESRGTGELFF. Here the CDR3 DNA reads TGCGCCAGCAGCCAAGAGTCCAGAGGGACCGGGGAGCTGTTTTTT.

The chain joins TRBV28 to TRBJ2-2, with TRBD1 matching over 8 bases. Germline values: CDR1 MDHEN, CDR2 SYDVKM. Unmatched junction bases numbered 8, after V lost 6 bases and J lost 5 bases. The CDR3 spans 15 residues. The CDR3 loop reads CASSGTGGWTGELFF. The DNA for the CDR3 is TGTGCCAGCAGCGGAACAGGGGGTTGGACCGGGGAGCTGTTTTTT.

The rearrangement joins TRBV21-1 to TRBJ1-3; the D call in the table, TRBD1, was not verified against the DNA. TRBV21-1 is deemed a pseudogene. The CDR3 spans 15 residues. The DNA for the CDR3 is TGTGCCAGCAAACTGACAGGGGAAGGTGGAAACACCATATATTTT. This codes for CASKLTGEGGNTIYF.

This rearrangement joins TRBV7-7 to TRBJ2-2; possible D gene TRBD2, 5 bases. CDR3 length equals 13 residues. In germline, CDR1 is SSHAT, CDR2 FNYEAQ (reference sequence). CDR3 DNA sequence: TGTGCTAGCGCGCCCCGAGGGTCCGGGGAGCTGTTTTTT. This encodes CASAPRGSGELFF.

The chain recombines TRBV28 with TRBJ1-1, with D unclear. CDR1 is MDHEN and CDR2 is SYDVKM in the germline V gene. The CDR3 runs 15 residues. The ends were cut back, 5 bases at V and 1 base at J, with 14 bases in the middle. The CDR3 DNA is TGTGCCAGCAGTCAGAACCCGCTTACGAACACTGAAGCTTTCTTT. Protein: CASSQNPLTNTEAFF.

The rearrangement links TRBV6-6 to TRBJ2-7; no clear D. V was pared by 7 bases and J by 0 bases, with 16 bases between. Germline loops: CDR1 MNHNY, CDR2 SVGAGI (reference sequence). The CDR3 has 15 amino acids. CDR3 sequence: CASKFEETASYEQYF. The CDR3 DNA reads TGTGCCAGCAAATTCGAGGAAACCGCCTCCTACGAGCAGTACTTC.

The chain uses TRBV6-1 and TRBJ2-1; 10 nucleotides match TRBD2. Germline CDR1 is MNHNS and CDR2 is SASEGT. The CDR3 totals 15 residues. The ends lost 6 bases at V and 8 bases at J; junction bases unmatched: 10. Here the CDR3 DNA reads TGTGCCAGCAGGTTTGCGACTAGCGGGTGGGATGAGCAGTTCTTC. This sequence encodes CASRFATSGWDEQFF.

V usage is TRBV19 and J usage is TRBJ1-2, with 10 bases identical to TRBD1. The CDR3 length is 14 residues. Germline V gene sequence: CDR1 LNHDA, CDR2 SQIVND (reference sequence). V was pared by 9 bases and J by 11 bases, with 15 bases of the junction left unmatched. This chain's CDR3 is CASEAAGTGASYTF. CDR3 coding DNA: TGTGCCAGCGAAGCGGCCGGGACAGGGGCCTCTTACACCTTC.

This chain links TRBV6-1 with TRBJ2-7; TRBD1 is a possible D gene (6 bases). CDR3 size: 13 residues. CDR1 MNHNS and CDR2 SASEGT come from the germline V gene. The V and J ends lost 2 bases and 1 base respectively, with 6 bases between them. The CDR3 sequence is CASSEQGSYEQYF. The CDR3 nucleotides read TGTGCCAGCAGTGAACAGGGGTCCTACGAGCAGTACTTC.

The chain couples TRBV7-8 to TRBJ2-5; 7 nucleotides line up with TRBD2. The J call is uncertain, as TRBJ2-7 better fits the DNA end. Germline V gives CDR1 SGHVS, CDR2 FQNEAQ. This CDR3 has 16 residues. The CDR3 here is CASSPSIGLDGYEQYF. DNA for the CDR3: TGTGCCAGCAGCCCTAGTATTGGACTAGACGGCTACGAGCAGTACTTC.

The DNA for the CDR3 is TGTGCCATTCCTCACCGGGACAGCTATGGCTACACCTTC. Translated: CAIPHRDSYGYTF. The chain couples TRBV10-3 to TRBJ1-2; TRBD1 matches 7 bases. CDR1 is ENHRY and CDR2 is SYGVKD in the germline V gene. V dropped 9 bases and J dropped 4; count of bases not matched to a gene: 8. This CDR3 is 13 amino acids long.

V and J are TRBV5-1 and TRBJ2-1, with 8 bases fitting TRBD1. Trimming at V came to 2 bases and at J to 4 bases, leaving 8 bases not matched to a gene. Germline V gene lookup returns CDR1 SGHRS and CDR2 YFSETQ. The CDR3 is 16 amino acids. Written as DNA, the CDR3 is TGCGCCAGCAGCTTCACAGGGGGACGCCTATACAATGAGCAGTTCTTC. Residues: CASSFTGGRLYNEQFF.

A few counts support this clone. V is TRBV7-9 and J is TRBJ2-7, with TRBD1 as a possible D gene (7 bases). Trimming left V 6 bases short and J 5 bases short, with 23 bases between. The CDR3 has 16 residues. Germline V gene lookup returns CDR1 SEHNR and CDR2 FQNEAQ (reference sequence). The CDR3 spells CASSSPPEGAVDEQYF. DNA for the CDR3: TGTGCCAGCAGTTCACCGCCGGAGGGGGCCGTAGACGAGCAGTACTTC. The full variable domain, completed using reference TRBV7-9 and TRBJ2-7, is DTGVSQNPRHKITKRGQNVTFRCDPISEHNRLYWYRQTLGQGPEFLTYFQNEAQLEKSRLLSDRFSAERPKGSFSTLEIQRTEQGDSAMYLCASSSPPEGAVDEQYFGPGTRLTVT.

The CDR3 DNA reads TGTGCCAGCAGCCCCTCTATTTTGCAAGAGACCCAGTACTTC. Protein product: CASSPSILQETQYF. The chain uses TRBV11-2 and TRBJ2-5; D remains ambiguous. The germline V gene has CDR1 SGHAT and CDR2 FQNNGV. The CDR3 is 14 residues long. Deletions cut 5 bases from V and 2 bases from J, with 12 bases between. The full variable domain, completed using reference TRBV11-2 and TRBJ2-5, is EAGVAQSPRYKIIEKRQSVAFWCNPISGHATLYWYQQILGQGPKLLIQFQNNGVVDDSQLPKDRFSAERLKGVDSTLKIQPAKLEDSAVYLCASSPSILQETQYFGPGTRLLVL.

The chain has TRBV11-2 and TRBJ2-5, with D maybe TRBD1 (6 bases). Trimming left V 4 bases short and J 5 bases short, with 11 bases between. This CDR3 has 13 residues. From germline, CDR1 is SGHAT and CDR2 FQNNGV. The CDR3 region is CASSSQGWETQYF. The CDR3 bases are TGTGCCAGCAGCTCACAGGGTTGGGAGACCCAGTACTTC.

The chain has TRBV7-3 and TRBJ1-1; D might be TRBD1 (6 bases). The V end lost 6 bases, the J end lost 9 bases, and 14 bases lay between the germline ends. CDR3 size: 12 residues. Germline V gene lookup returns CDR1 SGHTA and CDR2 FQGTGA. The CDR3: CASSYARGKAFF. The CDR3 DNA is TGTGCCAGCAGTTATGCCAGGGGAAAAGCTTTCTTT.